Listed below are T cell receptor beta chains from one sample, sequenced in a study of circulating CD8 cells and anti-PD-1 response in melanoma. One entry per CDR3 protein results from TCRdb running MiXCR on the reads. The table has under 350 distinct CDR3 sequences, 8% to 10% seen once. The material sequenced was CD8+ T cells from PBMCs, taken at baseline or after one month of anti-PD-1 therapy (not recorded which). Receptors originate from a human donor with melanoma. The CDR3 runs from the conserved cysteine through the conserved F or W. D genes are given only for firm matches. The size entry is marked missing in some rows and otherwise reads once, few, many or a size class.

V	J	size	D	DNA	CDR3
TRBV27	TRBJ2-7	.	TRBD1	TGTGCCAGCAGTCGACAGGGAAGAGGCGTTTACGAGCAGTACTTC	CASSRQGRGVYEQYF
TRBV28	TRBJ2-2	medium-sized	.	TGTGCCAGCAGTTTAATAACAGGGATGTCCGGGGAGCTGTTTTTT	CASSLITGMSGELFF
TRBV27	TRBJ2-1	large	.	TGTGCCAGCAGCTTCACCGTGGGCGGTGAGCAGTTCTTC	CASSFTVGGEQFF
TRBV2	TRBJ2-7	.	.	TGTGCCATCACAGGAACAGACTCCTACGAGCAGTACTTC	CAITGTDSYEQYF
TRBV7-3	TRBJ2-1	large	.	TGTGCCAGCAGCTTAACGACGGCAGGGCAATACAATGAGCAGTTCTTC	CASSLTTAGQYNEQFF
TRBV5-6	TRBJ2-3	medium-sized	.	TGTGCCAGCAGCTTACCGGGACGCCCCGGAGATACGCAGTATTTT	CASSLPGRPGDTQYF
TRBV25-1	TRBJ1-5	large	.	TGTGCCAGCAGTGAAAGGGGGGGCAATCAGCCCCAGCATTTT	CASSERGGNQPQHF
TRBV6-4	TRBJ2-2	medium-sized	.	TGTGCCAGCAGTGACGGGACAAACACCGGGGAGCTGTTTTTT	CASSDGTNTGELFF
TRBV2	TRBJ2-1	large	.	TGTGCCAGCAGTTCTGGACTTAACAATGAGCAGTTCTTC	CASSSGLNNEQFF
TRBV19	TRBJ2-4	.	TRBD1	TGTGCCAGTATAGGGGACAGCCGAAACATTCAGTACTTC	CASIGDSRNIQYF
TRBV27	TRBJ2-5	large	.	TGTGCCAGCAGTTTAGTATCAGGATTTGCGACCCAGTACTTC	CASSLVSGFATQYF
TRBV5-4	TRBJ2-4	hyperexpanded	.	TGTGCCAGCAGCTCCCGGGATTACCTAGCCAAAAACATTCAGTACTTC	CASSSRDYLAKNIQYF
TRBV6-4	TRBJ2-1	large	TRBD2	TGTGCCAGCAGCGGAACTAGCGGGGGAGGAAATGAGCAGTTCTTC	CASSGTSGGGNEQFF
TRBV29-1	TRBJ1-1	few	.	TGCAGCGGGGGGCACACTGAAGCTTTCTTT	CSGGHTEAFF
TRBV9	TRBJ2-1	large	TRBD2	TGTGCCAGCAGCGAAGGGACTAGCGGGAGTACTTGGAATGAGCAGTTCTTC	CASSEGTSGSTWNEQFF
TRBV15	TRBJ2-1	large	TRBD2	TGTGCCACCAGCAACCCGGCTAGCGGGAGATCCTACAATGAGCAGTTCTTC	CATSNPASGRSYNEQFF
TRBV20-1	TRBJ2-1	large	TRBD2	TGCAGTGCGGGACTAGCGGAGTATGAGCAGTTCTTC	CSAGLAEYEQFF
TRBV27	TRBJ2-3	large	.	TGTGCCAGCAGTCCCCAAGCTGGGACCGCAGATACGCAGTATTTT	CASSPQAGTADTQYF
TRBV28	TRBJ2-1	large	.	TGTGCCAGCAGTTTAGTCGGTCTAGTCTACAATGAGCAGTTCTTC	CASSLVGLVYNEQFF
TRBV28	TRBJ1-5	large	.	TGTGCCAGCAGTTTAGTGACAGCGACCAATCAGCCCCAGCATTTT	CASSLVTATNQPQHF
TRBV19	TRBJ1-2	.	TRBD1	TGTGCCAGTAGTATGGTGGGGACAGGGGACTACTATGGCTACACCTTC	CASSMVGTGDYYGYTF
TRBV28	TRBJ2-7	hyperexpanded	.	TGTGCCAGCAGCCCTACCCCCAAACCTGACAGGATTACTTTGGACTTC	CASSPTPKPDRITLDF
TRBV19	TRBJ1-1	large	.	TGTGCCAGTAACGACGCCGGCCGTACTGAAGCTTTCTTT	CASNDAGRTEAFF
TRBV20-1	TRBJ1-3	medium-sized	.	TGCAGTGCTAGAGTTCAGGGTAGTCGCTCTGGAAACACCATATATTTT	CSARVQGSRSGNTIYF
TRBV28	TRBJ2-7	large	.	TGTGCCAGCAGTCCCTACTACGAGCAGTACTTC	CASSPYYEQYF
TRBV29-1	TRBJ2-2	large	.	TGCAGTGTTGAAGATCCGGCAGGTCTCAGGGGAACCGGGGAGCTGTTTTTT	CSVEDPAGLRGTGELFF
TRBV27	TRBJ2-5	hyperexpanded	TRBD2	TGTGCCAGCAGTGAGGGACTAGCGGGCTTACAAGAGACCCAGTACTTC	CASSEGLAGLQETQYF
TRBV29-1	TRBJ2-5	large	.	TGCAGCGTTGAAGGGGTGAACCCGCTAGGCGGGTTGGATTGGGAGACCCAGTACTTC	CSVEGVNPLGGLDWETQYF
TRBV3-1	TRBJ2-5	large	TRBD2	TGTGCCAGCAGCCAGTACCCTAGCGGGAGGGCCCAGGAGACCCAGTACTTC	CASSQYPSGRAQETQYF
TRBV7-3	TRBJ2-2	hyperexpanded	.	TGTGCCAGCAGCCGGCTAGCGAGAGGCACCGGGGAGCTGTTTTTT	CASSRLARGTGELFF
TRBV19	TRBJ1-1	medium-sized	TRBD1	TGTGCCAGTAGTACCTTACAGGGGGAAACTGAAGCTTTCTTT	CASSTLQGETEAFF
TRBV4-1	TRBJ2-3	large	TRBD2	TGCGCCAGCAGCCAAGTCGGGGGAGGGAAGTATTTT	CASSQVGGGKYF
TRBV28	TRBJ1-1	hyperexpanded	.	TGTGCCAGCACGCTTCGGGGGTACTACCCTGAAGCTTTCTTT	CASTLRGYYPEAFF
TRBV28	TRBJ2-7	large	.	TGTGCCAGCAGTTTCCTGGCCCAATCACTCTACGAGCAGTACTTC	CASSFLAQSLYEQYF
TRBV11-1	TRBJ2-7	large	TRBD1	TGTGCCAGCAGACCAACGGACAGGGGTATCGCCGAGCAGTACTTC	CASRPTDRGIAEQYF
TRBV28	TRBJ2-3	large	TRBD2	TGTGCCAGCAGTCCCCCGACCGGTCCAGCGGGAGGAGTCGTCCCAGATACGCAGTATTTT	CASSPPTGPAGGVVPDTQYF
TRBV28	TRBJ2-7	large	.	TGTGCCCATAAGGCCGAGGGGGACCTTTACGAGCAGTACTTC	CAHKAEGDLYEQYF
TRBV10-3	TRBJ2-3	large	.	TGTGCCATCAGCTTAGCGGAACTGAGCACAGATACGCAGTATTTT	CAISLAELSTDTQYF
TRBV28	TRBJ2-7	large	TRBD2	TGTGCCAGCAGTTCCGGGACTAGCGGGGGTAGCTCCTACGAGCAGTACTTC	CASSSGTSGGSSYEQYF
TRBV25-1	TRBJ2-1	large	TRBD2	TGTGCCAGCTCTAGCGGGAGGAAAAACAATGAGCAGTTCTTC	CASSSGRKNNEQFF
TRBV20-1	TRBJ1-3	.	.	TGCAGTGCCAGCGATCACGCCCGCTCTGGAAACACCATATATTTT	CSASDHARSGNTIYF
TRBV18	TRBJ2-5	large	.	TGTGCCAGCTCACCACCAGTCGGGACCGGGGTCTTTCAAGAGACCCAGTACTTC	CASSPPVGTGVFQETQYF
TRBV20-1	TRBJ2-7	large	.	TGCAGTGCTAAGCCGACTACTTCCTACGAGCAGTACTTC	CSAKPTTSYEQYF
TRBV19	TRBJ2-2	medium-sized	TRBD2	TGTGCCACCGGGGGACTAGCGGAAGAGAACACCGGGGAGCTGTTTTTT	CATGGLAEENTGELFF
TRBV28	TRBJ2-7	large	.	TGTGCCAGCAGTGGCCCTAGGAAGGGTCGTTCCTACGAGCAGTACTTC	CASSGPRKGRSYEQYF
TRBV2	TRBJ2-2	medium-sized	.	TGTGCCAGCAGTGGTGGGGGATTAACGCGGAACACCGGGGAGCTGTTTTTT	CASSGGGLTRNTGELFF
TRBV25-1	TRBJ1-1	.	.	TGTGCCAGCAGTACCCTAGGACGGGACACTGAAGCTTTCTTT	CASSTLGRDTEAFF
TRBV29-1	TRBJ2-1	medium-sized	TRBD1	TGCAGCGTTGAAGTCGGGGACAGGGAGCCCTACAATGAGCAGTTCTTC	CSVEVGDREPYNEQFF
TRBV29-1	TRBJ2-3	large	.	TGCAGCGTTGAAGATCCCTCGGGGATTCCCACAGATACGCAGTATTTT	CSVEDPSGIPTDTQYF